These 19 T cell receptor beta chains share one sample of origin, sequenced in a study of blood T cell repertoires in COVID-19. This table comes from immunoSEQ multiplex PCR, and its TCRdb copy is limited to in-frame clones, with some not included. The sample has over 250,000 clones; 80% to 95% are singletons. Sequenced input: PBMCs or T cells enriched from blood (not recorded which). Receptors originate from a woman aged 30 to 39 who had recovered from COVID-19.

The V call is TRBV7-9, the J call TRBJ2-7; 12 bases map to TRBD2. This CDR3 region has 15 residues. The germline gives CDR1 SEHNR, CDR2 FQNEAQ (reference sequence). V lost 5 bases to trimming and J lost 5 bases; unmatched junction nucleotides: 7. The CDR3 sequence is CASSIRTSGTNEQYF. DNA for the CDR3: TGTGCCAGCAGCATAAGGACTAGCGGGACCAACGAGCAGTACTTC.

This clone was counted a single time. The rearrangement links TRBV7-2 to TRBJ1-5, with a possible D match to TRBD1 (6 bases). Germline CDR1 is SGHTA and CDR2 is FQGNSA. This CDR3 is built from 18 residues. Trimming took 2 bases from V and 3 from J, leaving 20 bases between them. The CDR3 region is CASSLRPTGERSNQPQHF. As DNA, the CDR3 is TGTGCCAGCAGCTTACGGCCGACAGGCGAACGCTCCAATCAGCCCCAGCATTTT.

This clone occurred once. The CDR3, as DNA: TGCGCCAGCAGTCAACGACAGATTCCGGGACTAGGGGAGTCGCTCCAGTTCTTC. Encoded protein: CASSQRQIPGLGESLQFF. The chain recombines TRBV23-1 with TRBJ2-1; 8 bases line up with TRBD2. Being an ORF, TRBV23-1 has a function that is uncertain. The CDR3 runs to 18 residues. Trimming removed 2 bases from V and 13 bases from J; junction bases left unmatched: 22.

The chain joins TRBV6-2 or TRBV6-3 to TRBJ2-6; tentative D call: TRBD1 (5 bases). V lost 4 bases, J lost 3 bases, and 10 bases lay in between. CDR3 length equals 15 residues. Looked up from germline, CDR1 is MNHEY and CDR2 is SVGEGT. The CDR3 reads CASSSTGSGANVLTF. Here the CDR3 DNA reads TGTGCCAGCAGTTCCACAGGAAGTGGGGCCAACGTCCTGACTTTC.

The V call is TRBV3-1 (or the pseudogene TRBV3-2), the J call TRBJ1-6, with a tentative D call TRBD1 (6 bases). The germline V gene has CDR1 LGHDT and CDR2 YNNKEL (reference sequence). The V and J ends lost 1 base and 7 bases respectively, with 17 bases between them. The CDR3 has 17 amino acids. CDR3: CASSQALGTGRNSPLHF. In DNA, the CDR3 is TGTGCCAGCAGCCAAGCTTTGGGAACAGGGCGAAATTCACCCCTCCACTTT.

The chain is built from TRBV7-9 and TRBJ1-4; 10 nucleotides match TRBD1. Germline V lookup: CDR1 SEHNR, CDR2 FQNEAQ (reference sequence). The CDR3 runs 15 residues. The V gene end was trimmed by 3 bases and the J gene end by 7 bases; junction bases not matched to a gene: 5. CDR3 in amino acids: CASSLGQGIGEKLFF. The CDR3 DNA reads TGTGCCAGCAGCTTGGGACAGGGGATCGGTGAAAAACTGTTTTTT.

The chain employs TRBV11-2 and TRBJ2-7, with TRBD1 matching over 7 bases. There are 15 residues in the CDR3. Germline V lookup: CDR1 SGHAT, CDR2 FQNNGV. Losses at the gene ends were 0 bases for V and 1 base for J; bases not matched to a gene: 3. The CDR3 nucleotides are TGTGCCAGCAGCTTAGATTGGGACAGTTCCTACGAGCAGTACTTC. This gives the protein CASSLDWDSSYEQYF.

This chain connects TRBV5-1 to TRBJ2-2; D gene uncertain. Germline CDR1 reads SGHRS; CDR2 reads YFSETQ. The CDR3 extends over 14 amino acids. The germline V and J ends were trimmed by 6 bases and 7 bases, with 16 bases remaining between them. CDR3 residues: CASKASTEYGELFF. The CDR3 DNA sequence: TGCGCCAGCAAAGCCAGCACGGAGTACGGGGAGCTGTTTTTT.

The chain uses TRBV5-6 and TRBJ2-1; TRBD1 matches 7 bases. CDR1 and CDR2 from the germline V gene are SGHDT and YYEEEE. This CDR3 has 14 residues. V shed 2 bases and J 4 bases; nucleotides not matched to a gene: 3. Here the CDR3 reads CASSLGTAYNEQFF. The CDR3 DNA sequence: TGTGCCAGCAGCTTAGGGACAGCTTACAATGAGCAGTTCTTC. Full variable domain (remainder filled in from reference TRBV5-6 and TRBJ2-1): DAGVTQSPTHLIKTRGQQVTLRCSPKSGHDTVSWYQQALGQGPQFIFQYYEEEERQRGNFPDRFSGHQFPNYSSELNVNALLLGDSALYLCASSLGTAYNEQFFGPGTRLTVL.

Only one count was recorded for this clone. The rearrangement links TRBV18 to TRBJ2-7; possibly TRBD1 for D (6 bases). V dropped 4 bases and J dropped 3 bases, with 22 bases sitting between them. This CDR3 has 17 residues. Germline values: CDR1 KGHSH, CDR2 LQKENI. The CDR3 DNA reads TGTGCCAGCTCACTAATGGAACAGGGTACGGGGAACTACGAGCAGTACTTC. Its translation: CASSLMEQGTGNYEQYF.

The chain joins TRBV28 to TRBJ1-1, with D unresolved. With 2 bases removed from V and 4 bases from J, the gap between germline ends came to 5 bases. CDR3 length: 12 residues. Germline loops: CDR1 MDHEN, CDR2 SYDVKM. For the CDR3, the DNA is TGTGCCAGCAGTTTAAAGCCCACTGAAGCTTTCTTT. Its translation is CASSLKPTEAFF.

The chain recombines TRBV4-1 with TRBJ2-2, with 10 bases aligning to TRBD2. V dropped 4 bases and J dropped 6; count of bases not matched to a gene: 8. The CDR3 runs to 16 residues. CDR1 is MGHRA and CDR2 is YSYEKL in the germline V gene. CDR3 sequence reads: CASSPLAGAIAGELFF. The CDR3, as DNA: TGCGCCAGCAGCCCGCTAGCGGGAGCAATCGCCGGGGAGCTGTTTTTT.

This chain links TRBV28 with TRBJ2-7, with a tentative D call TRBD1 (6 bases). The V end was cut by 6 bases, the J end by 0 bases, with 18 bases between. Germline V gives CDR1 MDHEN, CDR2 SYDVKM. The CDR3 loop spans 16 amino acids. The CDR3 is CASSPLLRDTSYEQYF. Written as DNA, the CDR3 is TGTGCCAGCAGCCCCCTCCTCCGGGACACCTCCTACGAGCAGTACTTC.

The genes are TRBV7-3 and TRBJ1-5; D not certain. There are 13 residues in the CDR3. V was pared by 5 bases and J by 4 bases, with 9 bases between. Germline CDR1 is SGHTA and CDR2 is FQGTGA. CDR3 in DNA: TGTGCCAGCAGCGCCGACTGGAATCAGCCCCAGCATTTT. Its protein is CASSADWNQPQHF.

The rearrangement joins TRBV7-2 to TRBJ2-1; 12 nucleotides match TRBD1. J gave up 3 bases and V 5 bases, and 5 bases lay outside the gene matches. CDR1 is SGHTA, CDR2 FQGNSA, per germline. This CDR3 spans 16 amino acids. As DNA, the CDR3 is TGTGCCAGCAGCATCGGGACAGGGGGCCTCTACAATGAGCAGTTCTTC. It yields the protein CASSIGTGGLYNEQFF.

V usage is TRBV7-3 and J usage is TRBJ1-4, with D maybe TRBD1 (6 bases). Deletions cut 4 bases from V and 0 bases from J, with 12 bases between. Per the germline V gene, CDR1 is SGHTA and CDR2 is FQGTGA. The CDR3 runs 16 residues. Here the CDR3 reads CASSSQGGATNEKLFF. CDR3 DNA: TGTGCCAGCAGCTCCCAAGGGGGGGCAACTAATGAAAAACTGTTTTTT.

The chain couples TRBV5-1 to TRBJ1-2; 10 nucleotides match TRBD1. The CDR3 has 17 amino acids. Germline V gene sequence: CDR1 SGHRS, CDR2 YFSETQ. The junction had 10 bases not matched to a gene; V was cut back by 0 bases and J by 5 bases. The DNA of the CDR3 is TGCGCCAGCAGCTTGGGGACAGGGGGTATCTCAGGATATGGCTACACCTTC. Protein product: CASSLGTGGISGYGYTF.

The J gene is TRBJ1-2, the V gene TRBV4-3; D perhaps matches TRBD1 (5 bases). Germline values: CDR1 LGHNA, CDR2 YSLEER. The CDR3 has 11 amino acids. The V and J ends lost 1 base and 8 bases respectively, with 5 bases between them. The CDR3 protein is CASSQGGGYTF. As DNA, the CDR3 is TGCGCCAGCAGCCAAGGGGGCGGCTACACCTTC.

The rearrangement joins TRBV29-1 to TRBJ2-2, with a weak D call TRBD1 (5 bases). The germline gives CDR1 SQVTM, CDR2 ANQGSEA. The ends were cut back, 7 bases at V and 7 bases at J, with 16 bases in the middle. This CDR3 is built from 13 residues. In DNA form, the CDR3 reads TGCAGCGCCACTACCAGGGATCACGGGGAGCTGTTTTTT. Translating gives CSATTRDHGELFF.